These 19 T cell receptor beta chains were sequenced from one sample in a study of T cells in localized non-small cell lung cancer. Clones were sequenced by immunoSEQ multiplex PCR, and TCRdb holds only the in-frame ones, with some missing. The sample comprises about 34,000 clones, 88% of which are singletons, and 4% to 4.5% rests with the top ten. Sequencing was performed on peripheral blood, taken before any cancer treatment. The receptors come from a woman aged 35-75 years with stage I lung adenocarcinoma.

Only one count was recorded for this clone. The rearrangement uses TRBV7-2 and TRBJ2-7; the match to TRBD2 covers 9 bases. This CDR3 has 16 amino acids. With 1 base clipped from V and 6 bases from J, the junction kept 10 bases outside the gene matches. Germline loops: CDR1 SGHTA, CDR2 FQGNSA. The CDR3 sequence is CASSLGFGGGASEQYF. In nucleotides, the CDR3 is TGTGCCAGCAGCTTAGGGTTCGGCGGGGGGGCTAGCGAGCAGTACTTC. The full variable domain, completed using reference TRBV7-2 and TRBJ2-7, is GAGVSQSPSNKVTEKGKDVELRCDPISGHTALYWYRQSLGQGLEFLIYFQGNSAPDKSGLPSDRFSAERTGGSVSTLTIQRTQQEDSAVYLCASSLGFGGGASEQYFGPGTRLTVT.

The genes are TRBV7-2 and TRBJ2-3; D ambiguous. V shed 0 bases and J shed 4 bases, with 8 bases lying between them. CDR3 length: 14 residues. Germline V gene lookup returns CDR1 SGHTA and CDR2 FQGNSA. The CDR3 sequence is CASSLAGPPDTQYF. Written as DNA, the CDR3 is TGTGCCAGCAGCTTAGCTGGGCCCCCAGATACGCAGTATTTT.

CDR3 amino acids: CASSEGKAGVQPQHF. The CDR3 coding sequence is TGTGCCAGTAGTGAGGGGAAAGCCGGGGTCCAGCCCCAGCATTTT. This sequence joins TRBV19 and TRBJ1-5, with D maybe TRBD1 (5 bases). The germline V gene encodes CDR1 LNHDA and CDR2 SQIVND (reference sequence). With 5 bases removed from V and 7 bases from J, the gap between germline ends came to 18 bases. The CDR3 is 15 amino acids. Variable domain in full (rest from reference TRBV19 and TRBJ1-5): DGGITQSPKYLFRKEGQNVTLSCEQNLNHDAMYWYRQDPGQGLRLIYYSQIVNDFQKGDIAEGYSVSREKKESFPLTVTSAQKNPTAFYLCASSEGKAGVQPQHFGDGTRLSIL.

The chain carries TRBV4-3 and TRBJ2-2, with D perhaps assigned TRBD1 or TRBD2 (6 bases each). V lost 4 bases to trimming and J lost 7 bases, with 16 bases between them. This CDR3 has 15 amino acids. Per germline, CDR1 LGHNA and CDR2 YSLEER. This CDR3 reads CASSPGAVNHGELFF. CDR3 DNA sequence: TGCGCCAGCAGCCCGGGGGCAGTCAACCACGGGGAGCTGTTTTTT.

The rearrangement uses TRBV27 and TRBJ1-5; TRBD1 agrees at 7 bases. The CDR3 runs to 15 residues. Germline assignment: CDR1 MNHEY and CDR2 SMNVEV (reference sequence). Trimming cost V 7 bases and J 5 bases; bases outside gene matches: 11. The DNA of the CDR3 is TGTGCCAGCACCCCCACGGGACAGTGGGATCAGCCCCAGCATTTT. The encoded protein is CASTPTGQWDQPQHF.

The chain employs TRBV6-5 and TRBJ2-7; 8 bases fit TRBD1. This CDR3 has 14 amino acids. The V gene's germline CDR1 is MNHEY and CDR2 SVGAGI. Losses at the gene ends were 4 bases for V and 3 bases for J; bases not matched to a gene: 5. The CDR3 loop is CASSSITGGYEQYF. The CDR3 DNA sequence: TGTGCCAGCAGTTCTATTACAGGGGGCTACGAGCAGTACTTC.

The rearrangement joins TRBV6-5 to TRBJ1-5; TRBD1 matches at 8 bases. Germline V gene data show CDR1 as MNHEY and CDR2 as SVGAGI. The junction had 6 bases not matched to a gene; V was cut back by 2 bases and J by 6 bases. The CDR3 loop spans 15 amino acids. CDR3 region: CASSYLQGGGQPQHF. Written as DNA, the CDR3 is TGTGCCAGCAGTTACCTACAGGGGGGAGGTCAGCCCCAGCATTTT.

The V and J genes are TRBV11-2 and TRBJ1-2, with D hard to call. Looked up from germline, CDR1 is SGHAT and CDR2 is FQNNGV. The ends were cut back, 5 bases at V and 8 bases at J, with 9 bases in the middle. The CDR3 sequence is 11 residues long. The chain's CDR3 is CASSRRLGYTF. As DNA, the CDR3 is TGTGCCAGCAGCCGGAGACTGGGCTACACCTTC.

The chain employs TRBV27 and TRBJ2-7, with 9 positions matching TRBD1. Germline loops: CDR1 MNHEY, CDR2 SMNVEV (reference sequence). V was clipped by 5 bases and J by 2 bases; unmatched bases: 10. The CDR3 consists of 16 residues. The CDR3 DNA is TGTGCCAGCAGTAACTCCGGGACAGGGAATCCCTACGAGCAGTACTTC. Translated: CASSNSGTGNPYEQYF.

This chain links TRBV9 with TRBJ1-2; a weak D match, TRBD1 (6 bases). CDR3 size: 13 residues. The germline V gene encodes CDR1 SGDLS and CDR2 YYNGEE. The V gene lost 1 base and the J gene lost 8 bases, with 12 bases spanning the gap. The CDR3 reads CASSVSGVRGYTF. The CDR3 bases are TGTGCCAGCAGCGTATCAGGGGTCAGGGGCTACACCTTC.

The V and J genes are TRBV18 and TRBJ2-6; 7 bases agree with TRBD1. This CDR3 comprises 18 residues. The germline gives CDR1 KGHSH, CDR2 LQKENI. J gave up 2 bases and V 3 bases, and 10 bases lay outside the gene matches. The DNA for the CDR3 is TGTGCCAGCTCACCTACCGGGACAGCTTCCGCTGGGGCCAACGTCCTGACTTTC. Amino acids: CASSPTGTASAGANVLTF.

The CDR3 sequence is CASSFRLNTEAFF. The CDR3 coding sequence is TGTGCCAGCAGCTTTCGCTTGAACACTGAAGCTTTCTTT. The rearrangement uses TRBV11-1 and TRBJ1-1; no clear D gene. The CDR3 has 13 amino acids. The ends were cut back, 3 bases at V and 0 bases at J, with 5 bases in the middle. Germline CDR1 SGHAT, CDR2 FQDESV (reference sequence).

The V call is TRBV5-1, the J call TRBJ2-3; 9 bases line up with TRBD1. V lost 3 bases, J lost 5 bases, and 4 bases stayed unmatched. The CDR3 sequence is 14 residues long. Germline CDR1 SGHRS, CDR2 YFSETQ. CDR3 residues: CASSSTTGGDTQYF. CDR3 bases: TGCGCCAGCAGCTCTACGACAGGGGGAGATACGCAGTATTTT.

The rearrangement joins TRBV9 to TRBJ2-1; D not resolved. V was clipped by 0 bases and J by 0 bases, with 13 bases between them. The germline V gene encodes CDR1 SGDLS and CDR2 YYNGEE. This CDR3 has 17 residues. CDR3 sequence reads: CASSVEGGPRSYNEQFF. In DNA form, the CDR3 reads TGTGCCAGCAGCGTAGAAGGTGGGCCCCGCTCCTACAATGAGCAGTTCTTC.

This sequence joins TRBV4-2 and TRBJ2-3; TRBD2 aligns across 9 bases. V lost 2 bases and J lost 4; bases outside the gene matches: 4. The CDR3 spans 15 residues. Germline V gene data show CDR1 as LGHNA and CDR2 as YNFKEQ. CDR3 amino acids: CASSQTGLAADTQYF. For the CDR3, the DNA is TGTGCCAGCAGCCAAACGGGACTAGCCGCAGATACGCAGTATTTT.

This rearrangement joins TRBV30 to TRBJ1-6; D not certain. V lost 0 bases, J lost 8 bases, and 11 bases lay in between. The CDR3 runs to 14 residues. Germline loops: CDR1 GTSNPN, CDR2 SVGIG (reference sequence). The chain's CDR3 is CAWSVLLRDSPLHF. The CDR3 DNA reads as TGTGCCTGGAGTGTACTATTACGGGATTCACCCCTCCACTTT.

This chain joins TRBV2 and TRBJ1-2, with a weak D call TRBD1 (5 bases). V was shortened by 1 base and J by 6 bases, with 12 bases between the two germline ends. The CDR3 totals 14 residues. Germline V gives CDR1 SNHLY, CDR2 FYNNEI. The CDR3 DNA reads TGTGCCAGCAGTGAAGGGGGGGGTCTCGATGGCTACACCTTC. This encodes CASSEGGGLDGYTF.

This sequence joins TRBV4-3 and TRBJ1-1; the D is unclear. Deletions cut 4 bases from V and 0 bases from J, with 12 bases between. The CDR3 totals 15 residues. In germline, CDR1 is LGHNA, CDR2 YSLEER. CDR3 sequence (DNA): TGCGCCAGCAGCCCGGTGGACGGCTTGAACACTGAAGCTTTCTTT. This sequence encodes CASSPVDGLNTEAFF.

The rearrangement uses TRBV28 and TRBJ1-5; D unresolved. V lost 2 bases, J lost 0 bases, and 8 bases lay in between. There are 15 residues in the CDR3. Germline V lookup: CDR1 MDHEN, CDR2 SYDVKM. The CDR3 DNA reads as TGTGCCAGCAGTTTACCACCCTATAGCAATCAGCCCCAGCATTTT. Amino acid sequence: CASSLPPYSNQPQHF.